This T cell receptor (beta chain) was sequenced for a study of Tregs in tolerant kidney transplant recipients. V was pared by 4 bases and J by 3 bases, with 9 bases of the junction left unmatched. Germline loops: CDR1 SGDLS, CDR2 YYNGEE. This CDR3 contains 16 residues. Profiled with immunoSEQ multiplex PCR; TCRdb holds only in-frame clones, not every one. Among 200,000 to 300,000 clones listed, 84% were seen once. This rearrangement joins TRBV9 to TRBJ1-3; 8 nucleotides line up with TRBD1. Specimen: CD4+ T cells from blood. The source is a human donor in good health. CDR3 region: CASSTRTGKVGNTIYF. DNA of the CDR3: TGTGCCAGCAGCACTCGGACAGGGAAGGTTGGAAACACCATATATTTT.